This T cell receptor (beta chain) derives from a study of blood T cell repertoires in COVID-19. In the study overall: Samples taken during acute and convalescent COVID-19 were collected in the United States, Italy and Spain. Nucleic acid was either cDNA or gDNA, and it came from T cells, B-cell-depleted T cells, or PBMCs.

Per the study methods: Amplification of reference gene primers was used by the study to estimate nucleated cell counts. Sequencing was performed with immunoSEQ multiplex PCR; in TCRdb, only in-frame clones are kept and a portion is missing. V and J calls and clone size are given by that table; D and trimming were obtained from the DNA. The table shows around 170,000 clones, with over 90% occurring only once. This TCR derives from a man aged 50-60 years with acute or convalescent COVID-19. Sequenced: peripheral blood.

The CDR3 loop is CASSLPWDRGHSEQFF. In DNA form, the CDR3 reads TGTGCCAGCAGTTTACCCTGGGACAGGGGGCATAGTGAGCAGTTCTTC. The rearrangement uses TRBV28 and TRBJ2-1, with TRBD1 matching 12 bases. This CDR3 has 16 amino acids. From germline, CDR1 is MDHEN and CDR2 SYDVKM. Losses at the gene ends were 2 bases for V and 9 bases for J; bases not matched to a gene: 8.